This TCR beta chain appears in the sequencing data of a study of blood T cell repertoires in COVID-19. In the study overall: The United States, Italy and Spain supplied acute and convalescent COVID-19 samples.

Some clones are missing from TCRdb's copy, which holds only in-frame ones; the method was immunoSEQ multiplex PCR. The repertoire holds about 92,000 clones, with around 80% as singletons. The germline CDR1 and CDR2 sequences are SEHNR and FQNEAQ (reference sequence). Trimming took off 1 base at V and 10 bases at J, with 14 bases between the two ends. This CDR3 comprises 14 residues. The V and J genes are TRBV7-9 and TRBJ2-1; D possibly corresponds to TRBD2 (6 bases). This TCR came from a man between 50 and 59 years old who had recovered from COVID-19. The sequenced sample consisted of peripheral blood. The CDR3 loop is CASSLGPIAEEQFF. In nucleotides, the CDR3 is TGTGCCAGCAGCTTAGGGCCTATAGCGGAAGAGCAGTTCTTC.